Below are 30 T cell receptor beta chains sequenced from a single sample in a study of T cell responses to AZD1222 COVID-19 vaccine. Clones were sequenced by immunoSEQ multiplex PCR, and TCRdb holds only the in-frame ones, with some missing. The table lists some 170,000 clones, 70% to 90% of them singletons. Sequenced here: peripheral blood, sampled 28 days after the second dose of the MenACWY control vaccine. These receptors all come from an adult who received the MenACWY meningococcal vaccine as a control.

This clone was detected only once. This chain links TRBV6-5 with TRBJ2-2; D may be TRBD2 (6 bases). Germline CDR1 is MNHEY and CDR2 is SVGAGI. The CDR3 consists of 15 residues. Trimming cost V 5 bases and J 7 bases, with 17 bases left between them. The CDR3 coding sequence is TGTGCCAGCAGTCTCAGGGCCCGGCGGGGCGGGGAGCTGTTTTTT. This gives the protein CASSLRARRGGELFF.

V is TRBV5-4 and J is TRBJ2-1; D is uncertain. Germline V gene sequence: CDR1 SGHNT, CDR2 YYREEE (reference sequence). The CDR3 contains 15 residues. Trimming removed 0 bases from V and 4 bases from J, with 11 bases in between. The CDR3 region has the DNA TGTGCCAGCAGCTTGGGCCCATCGTCTTACAATGAGCAGTTCTTC. Encoded protein: CASSLGPSSYNEQFF.

V usage is TRBV7-2 and J usage is TRBJ1-2; no firm D call. The germline gives CDR1 SGHTA, CDR2 FQGNSA. CDR3 length: 15 amino acids. V lost 1 base and J lost 0, with 9 bases in between. As DNA, the CDR3 is TGTGCCAGCAGCTTAGAGTACAGCACTAACTATGGCTACACCTTC. Protein product: CASSLEYSTNYGYTF.

The rearrangement uses TRBV11-2 and TRBJ1-1, with TRBD1 identical over 9 bases. The CDR3 contains 13 residues. J lost 6 bases, V lost 3 bases, and 2 bases had no gene match. Germline values: CDR1 SGHAT, CDR2 FQNNGV. The CDR3 nucleotides read TGTGCCAGCAGCTTCGACAGGGGGGCTGAAGCTTTCTTT. Translation: CASSFDRGAEAFF.

The chain joins TRBV6-1 to TRBJ1-4, with D possibly being TRBD1 (5 bases). The germline V gene encodes CDR1 MNHNS and CDR2 SASEGT. This CDR3 is 15 amino acids long. The V end was cut by 2 bases, the J end by 0 bases, with 7 bases between. In DNA, the CDR3 is TGTGCCAGCAGTGAACAGGGATCAACTAATGAAAAACTGTTTTTT. Encoded protein: CASSEQGSTNEKLFF.

In DNA form, the CDR3 reads TGTGCCAGCAGCTTCTATTTCGAATCGGACTCTGGAAACACCATATATTTT. Translated: CASSFYFESDSGNTIYF. The rearrangement joins TRBV5-5 to TRBJ1-3, with no clear D. V lost 2 bases, J lost 0 bases, and 15 bases lay in between. The CDR3 has 17 amino acids. Looked up from germline, CDR1 is SGHKS and CDR2 is YYEKEE (reference sequence).

This chain connects TRBV27 to TRBJ1-5, with D perhaps matching TRBD1 (5 bases). The ends were cut back, 8 bases at V and 0 bases at J, with 11 bases in the middle. CDR3 length equals 14 residues. The germline CDR1 and CDR2 sequences are MNHEY and SMNVEV (reference sequence). DNA of the CDR3: TGTGCCAGCGGGGAGACAGCTAGCAATCAGCCCCAGCATTTT. It is translated as CASGETASNQPQHF.

The chain uses TRBV24-1 and TRBJ2-3, with a possible D match to TRBD1 (5 bases). V was shortened by 4 bases and J by 0 bases, with 10 bases between the two germline ends. Germline V gene sequence: CDR1 KGHDR, CDR2 SFDVKD. The CDR3 runs 15 residues. For the CDR3, the DNA is TGTGCCACCAGTGAACGATCAGGGAGCACAGATACGCAGTATTTT. This gives the protein CATSERSGSTDTQYF.

This clone appeared a single time. V usage is TRBV19 and J usage is TRBJ2-1, with D maybe TRBD2 (6 bases). CDR1 is LNHDA and CDR2 is SQIVND in the germline V gene (reference sequence). V dropped 9 bases and J dropped 7 bases, with 25 bases sitting between them. CDR3 length equals 16 residues. In DNA, the CDR3 is TGTGCCAGCCATCCGAGGTTTGCCTCGGGGGTTAATGAGCAGTTCTTC. Protein: CASHPRFASGVNEQFF.

The rearrangement uses TRBV27 and TRBJ2-5; 7 bases map to TRBD2. The CDR3 has 11 residues. The germline V gene encodes CDR1 MNHEY and CDR2 SMNVEV (reference sequence). V lost 8 bases, J lost 5 bases, and 2 bases stayed unmatched. CDR3 sequence reads: CASGEGETQYF. DNA for the CDR3: TGTGCCAGCGGGGAGGGGGAGACCCAGTACTTC.

This chain joins TRBV5-1 and TRBJ2-5, with D possibly matching TRBD2 (5 bases). There are 15 residues in the CDR3. V lost 1 base and J lost 5, with 15 bases in between. The germline V gene has CDR1 SGHRS and CDR2 YFSETQ. CDR3 sequence reads: CASSLRASRSETQYF. DNA for the CDR3: TGCGCCAGCAGCTTGAGGGCTAGCCGTTCGGAGACCCAGTACTTC. Supplemented by reference TRBV5-1 and TRBJ2-5, the full variable domain reads KAGVTQTPRYLIKTRGQQVTLSCSPISGHRSVSWYQQTPGQGLQFLFEYFSETQRNKGNFPGRFSGRQFSNSRSEMNVSTLELGDSALYLCASSLRASRSETQYFGPGTRLLVL.

On this clone: The junction shows a germline mismatch at one end, possibly a read error. V usage is TRBV3-1 (or the pseudogene TRBV3-2) and J usage is TRBJ2-2; perhaps D is TRBD1 or TRBD2 (6 bases each). The CDR3 has 14 residues. From germline, CDR1 is LGHDT and CDR2 YNNKEL (reference sequence). The CDR3 region is CASTQRGETGELFF. The CDR3 nucleotides are TGTGCCAGCACCCAAAGGGGGGAAACCGGGGAGCTGTTTTTT.

The gene calls are TRBV9 and TRBJ2-7; D gene unclear. CDR1 is SGDLS, CDR2 YYNGEE, per germline. The CDR3 covers 16 residues. The V gene lost 4 bases and the J gene lost 2 bases, with 19 bases spanning the gap. The CDR3 reads CASSSSGNWKTYEQYF. The CDR3 nucleotides read TGTGCCAGCAGCTCATCTGGGAACTGGAAAACCTACGAGCAGTACTTC.

The chain links TRBV6-4 to TRBJ1-6; D is ambiguous. Germline V lookup: CDR1 MRHNA, CDR2 SNTAGT. Trimming pared 0 bases from V and 0 bases from J, leaving 21 bases between. This CDR3 has 21 amino acids. This CDR3 is CASSDSSRGLEGSSYNSPLHF. CDR3 nucleotide sequence: TGTGCCAGCAGTGACTCGAGTCGAGGATTGGAGGGAAGCTCCTATAATTCACCCCTCCACTTT.

V and J are TRBV4-1 and TRBJ2-7, with a weak D call TRBD2 (6 bases). The ends were cut back, 0 bases at V and 0 bases at J, with 12 bases in the middle. Per germline, CDR1 MGHRA and CDR2 YSYEKL. The CDR3 contains 16 residues. The CDR3 loop is CASSQDRREPSYEQYF. DNA of the CDR3: TGCGCCAGCAGCCAAGATCGGCGGGAACCCTCCTACGAGCAGTACTTC.

The chain has TRBV30 and TRBJ1-1, with D maybe TRBD1 (6 bases). CDR1 GTSNPN and CDR2 SVGIG come from the germline V gene (reference sequence). This CDR3 comprises 13 residues. V was clipped by 0 bases and J by 4 bases, with 9 bases between them. The CDR3 DNA follows: TGTGCCTGGAGTGTAGGGACATCCACTGAAGCTTTCTTT. This translates into CAWSVGTSTEAFF. Supplemented by reference TRBV30 and TRBJ1-1, the full variable domain reads SQTIHQWPATLVQPVGSPLSLECTVEGTSNPNLYWYRQAAGRGLQLLFYSVGIGQISSEVPQNLSASRPQDRQFILSSKKLLLSDSGFYLCAWSVGTSTEAFFGQGTRLTVV.

The sample holds a few counts of this clone. This specimen includes other DNA sequences encoding the same CDR3. The chain couples TRBV5-1 to TRBJ1-5, with D tentatively TRBD1 (6 bases). CDR1 SGHRS and CDR2 YFSETQ come from the germline V gene. The CDR3 contains 13 residues. Trimming stripped 0 bases from V and 5 bases from J, with 6 bases between. This chain's CDR3 is CASSLAGDQPQHF. The DNA of the CDR3 is TGCGCCAGCAGCTTGGCAGGGGATCAGCCCCAGCATTTT.

The gene calls are TRBV27 and TRBJ1-1; D gene uncertain. The germline V and J ends were trimmed by 1 base and 4 bases, with 10 bases remaining between them. Germline CDR1 MNHEY, CDR2 SMNVEV (reference sequence). The CDR3 has 14 amino acids. The CDR3 DNA reads as TGTGCCAGCAGTTTATATCGGGAGGTCACTGAAGCTTTCTTT. It specifies CASSLYREVTEAFF.

The chain links TRBV3-1 (or the pseudogene TRBV3-2) to TRBJ1-1; D is unclear. The length of the CDR3 is 12 residues. In germline, CDR1 is LGHDT, CDR2 YNNKEL (reference sequence). With 0 bases removed from V and 5 bases from J, the gap between germline ends came to 4 bases. CDR3 sequence reads: CASSQDSTEAFF. DNA of the CDR3: TGTGCCAGCAGCCAAGATTCTACTGAAGCTTTCTTT.

This clone was recorded once. This chain uses TRBV10-3 with TRBJ2-2; D unresolved. Trimming removed 8 bases at V and 3 bases at J, with 10 bases between. The germline CDR1 and CDR2 sequences are ENHRY and SYGVKD. The CDR3 loop spans 13 amino acids. DNA of the CDR3: TGTGCCATCGGTAGGCAGGACACCGGGGAGCTGTTTTTT. It yields the protein CAIGRQDTGELFF.

This sequence joins TRBV27 and TRBJ2-7; D ambiguous. This CDR3 comprises 14 residues. Trimming cost V 4 bases and J 4 bases, with 14 bases left between them. Germline assignment: CDR1 MNHEY and CDR2 SMNVEV (reference sequence). CDR3 loop: CASSWGLAAYEQYF. CDR3 nucleotides: TGTGCCAGCAGTTGGGGATTAGCAGCGTACGAGCAGTACTTC.

The chain employs TRBV5-1 and TRBJ2-7; D unresolved. The CDR3 is 14 residues long. Germline V gives CDR1 SGHRS, CDR2 YFSETQ. V lost 0 bases and J lost 2, with 9 bases in between. CDR3 nucleotides: TGCGCCAGCAGCTTGGATAGAGAGACCTACGAGCAGTACTTC. This encodes CASSLDRETYEQYF. Complete variable domain (other parts from reference TRBV5-1 and TRBJ2-7): KAGVTQTPRYLIKTRGQQVTLSCSPISGHRSVSWYQQTPGQGLQFLFEYFSETQRNKGNFPGRFSGRQFSNSRSEMNVSTLELGDSALYLCASSLDRETYEQYFGPGTRLTVT.

This clone was seen just once. The chain recombines TRBV5-1 with TRBJ2-7; D is uncertain. Germline CDR1 and CDR2: SGHRS and YFSETQ. The CDR3 consists of 13 residues. The ends were cut back, 3 bases at V and 1 base at J, with 8 bases in the middle. CDR3 DNA: TGCGCCAGCAGCTATGGGGATTCCTACGAGCAGTACTTC. It codes for CASSYGDSYEQYF.

V usage is TRBV28 and J usage is TRBJ2-6, with D uncertain. V lost 3 bases and J 4 bases, leaving 4 bases between the germline ends. CDR3 length: 13 amino acids. Germline lookup yields CDR1 MDHEN and CDR2 SYDVKM. Here the CDR3 DNA reads TGTGCCAGCAGTTTCGGCGGGGCCAACGTCCTGACTTTC. Translating gives CASSFGGANVLTF.

The CDR3 protein is CASSSVGYEQYF. CDR3 DNA: TGTGCCAGCAGTTCGGTGGGTTACGAGCAGTACTTC. This chain connects TRBV6-5 to TRBJ2-7; no reliable D call. Germline-derived CDR1 and CDR2 are MNHEY and SVGAGI. The V end lost 4 bases, the J end lost 4 bases, and 8 bases lay between the germline ends. The CDR3 runs to 12 residues.

This clone was counted only a few times. The chain has TRBV18 and TRBJ1-2; 10 nucleotides line up with TRBD1. The junction had 5 bases not matched to a gene; V was cut back by 3 bases and J by 4 bases. Germline values: CDR1 KGHSH, CDR2 LQKENI. This CDR3 has 15 amino acids. The CDR3 spells CASSPDRGQSYGYTF. The CDR3 DNA sequence: TGTGCCAGCTCACCCGACAGGGGGCAAAGCTATGGCTACACCTTC.

The chain couples TRBV28 to TRBJ2-7; D may match TRBD1 or TRBD2 (5 bases each). The CDR3 consists of 12 residues. From germline, CDR1 is MDHEN and CDR2 SYDVKM. Trimming removed 6 bases from V and 9 bases from J, with 15 bases in between. In DNA form, the CDR3 reads TGTGCCAGCAGGACTGGGGGTAGAGGGCAGTACTTC. This sequence encodes CASRTGGRGQYF. Filled out from reference TRBV28 and TRBJ2-7, the complete variable domain reads DVKVTQSSRYLVKRTGEKVFLECVQDMDHENMFWYRQDPGLGLRLIYFSYDVKMKEKGDIPEGYSVSREKKERFSLILESASTNQTSMYLCASRTGGRGQYFGPGTRLTVT.

This clone was counted between two and nine times. V usage is TRBV27 and J usage is TRBJ2-7; 12 positions agree with TRBD2. J was trimmed by 4 bases and V by 5 bases; bases with no gene match: 6. CDR3 size: 15 residues. Germline values: CDR1 MNHEY, CDR2 SMNVEV (reference sequence). CDR3 nucleotides: TGTGCCAGCAGTCCGGGGACTAGCGGGCGTTACGAGCAGTACTTC. Translation gives CASSPGTSGRYEQYF.

The J gene is TRBJ2-1, the V gene TRBV19, with a possible D match to TRBD1 (5 bases). V gave up 5 bases and J gave up 4 bases, with 18 bases separating them. The germline V gene has CDR1 LNHDA and CDR2 SQIVND (reference sequence). This CDR3 has 16 amino acids. CDR3 protein: CASSLPRAPRYNEQFF. As DNA, the CDR3 is TGTGCCAGTAGTCTCCCCAGGGCCCCACGTTACAATGAGCAGTTCTTC.

The chain joins TRBV30 to TRBJ1-3, with TRBD1 as a possible D gene (5 bases). Germline V gives CDR1 GTSNPN, CDR2 SVGIG (reference sequence). The CDR3 spans 19 residues. Trimming took off 4 bases at V and 0 bases at J, with 25 bases between the two ends. This CDR3 is CAWTAVGFYRSPSGNTIYF. The CDR3 DNA is TGTGCCTGGACCGCCGTAGGGTTTTACAGGTCCCCCTCTGGAAACACCATATATTTT. Using reference TRBV30 and TRBJ1-3 for the parts outside the CDR3, the full variable domain is SQTIHQWPATLVQPVGSPLSLECTVEGTSNPNLYWYRQAAGRGLQLLFYSVGIGQISSEVPQNLSASRPQDRQFILSSKKLLLSDSGFYLCAWTAVGFYRSPSGNTIYFGEGSWLTVV.